This T cell receptor (beta chain) was retrieved from a study of spatial heterogeneity in lung cancer (dated by TCRdb to between 2017 and 2020). Concerning the study at large: Samples were obtained from 72 patients with early-stage, untreated non-small cell lung cancer from the lung TRACERx cohort. Follow-up PBMC samples were sequenced whenever available, with a median time to follow-up of 2 to 3 years after resection. More beta-chain than alpha-chain transcripts were consistently detected, likely reflecting higher beta-chain transcript abundance. In the raw uncorrected reads, each unique combination of TCR and UMI appeared more than ten times on average. In non-small cell lung cancer, the study quantitatively compared TCR alpha and beta repertoires across several tumor regions, matched nontumor lung, and blood. Nonsynonymous mutation counts, determined by whole-exome sequencing of tumor tissue, were related to TCR repertoire features. At surgery, fewer than 250 tumor regions, approximately 64 matched nontumor lung samples and 56 PBMC samples were TCR-sequenced for both alpha and beta chains.

Library prep was done by 5' RACE. Data came from a NextSeq 500. In the TCR library protocol, a unique molecular identifier was attached to each TCR cDNA molecule so that PCR and sequencing errors could be corrected. The original pipeline was this. TCR identification, UMI-based error correction and CDR3 extraction were all carried out with Decombinator tools. Expanded TCRs were defined as those above a frequency of 2 per 1,000, corresponding to the top 1% of the tumor frequency distribution. Renyi diversity was calculated using the R vegan package after each repertoire was subsampled 100 times to 5,000 TCRs. CDR3 similarity networks were built from amino acid triplet string-kernel similarity, with CDR3s being connected when pairwise similarity was above 0.82. TCRdb reanalyzed the raw reads on its own, using fastp at Q25 for trimming and MiXCR for clone calling, and kept in-frame beta chains. Entries are consolidated by CDR3 protein sequence, retaining the most common genes and DNA. The V and J calls, along with clone size, are taken from TCRdb and not from the paper's own processing. The table for this sample lists around 110,000 distinct CDR3 sequences; 9.5% to 15% of them were counted only once. The ten biggest clones cover roughly 15% of the sample.

The paper's findings and limits, for the study overall: Ubiquitous expanded tumor TCRs were found in blood more often at tumor resection than at routine follow-up. Only 15 or so patients were included in comparisons of baseline and follow-up blood repertoires. Additional single-cell paired TCR alpha and beta sequencing was considered necessary to confirm, at a functional level, the hypothesis that regional TCRs recognize regional mutations.

This clonotype appeared many times. The antigen it binds to is not known. No qualities accompany the bases; no much larger clone lies one base away. The time point label corresponds to: blood at routine non-recurrence follow-up after resection. Without any cell sorting, TCR sequencing was performed on whole RNA extracted either from tumor and nontumor lung tissue or from cryopreserved PBMC samples. Patients were selected for TCR sequencing only if sufficient RNA was available from at least two tumor regions. The sample in question was PBMCs, obtained at follow-up. This clonotype was sampled from a male donor with early-stage non-small cell lung cancer.

Here the CDR3 is given as CASKRGGGLYEQFF. The base sequence is TGTGCCAGCAAGCGGGGGGGCGGACTTTATGAGCAGTTCTTC. The chain is made from TRBV6-2 or TRBV6-3 and TRBJ2-1, with 10 middle bases fitting TRBD2. Compared with germline, V lacks 7 bases and J lacks 8 bases; bases without a gene match: 8. The CDR3 starts with the cysteine, ends with the phenylalanine, and has 14 residues. Only the CDR3 DNA is retained, 42 bases long and in frame from the first base. The germline V gene yields MNHEY for CDR1 and SVGEGT for CDR2.